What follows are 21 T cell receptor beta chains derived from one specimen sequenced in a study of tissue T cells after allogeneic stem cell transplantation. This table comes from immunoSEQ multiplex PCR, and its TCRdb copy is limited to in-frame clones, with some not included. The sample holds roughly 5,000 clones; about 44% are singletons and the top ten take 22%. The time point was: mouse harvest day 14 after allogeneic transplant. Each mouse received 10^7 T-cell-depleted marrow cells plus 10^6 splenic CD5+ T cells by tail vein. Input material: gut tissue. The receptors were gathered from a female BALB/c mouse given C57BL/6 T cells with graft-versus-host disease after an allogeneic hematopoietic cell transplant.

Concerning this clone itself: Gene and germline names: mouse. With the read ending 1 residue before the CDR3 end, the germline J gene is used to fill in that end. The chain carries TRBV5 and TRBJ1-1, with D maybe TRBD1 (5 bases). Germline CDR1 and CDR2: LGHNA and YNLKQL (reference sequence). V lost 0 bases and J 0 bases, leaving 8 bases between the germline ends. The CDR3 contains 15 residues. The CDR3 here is CASSQDATANTEVFF. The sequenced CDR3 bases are TGTGCCAGCAGCCAAGATGCGACAGCAAACACAGAAGTCTTC.

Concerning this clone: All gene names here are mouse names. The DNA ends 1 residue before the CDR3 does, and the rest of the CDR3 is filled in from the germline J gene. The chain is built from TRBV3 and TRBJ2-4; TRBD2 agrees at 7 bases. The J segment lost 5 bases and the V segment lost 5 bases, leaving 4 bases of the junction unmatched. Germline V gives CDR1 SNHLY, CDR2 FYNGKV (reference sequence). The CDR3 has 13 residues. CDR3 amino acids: CASSLGLLNTLYF. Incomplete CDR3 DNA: TGTGCCAGCAGCCTGGGACTGTTAAACACCTTGTAC.

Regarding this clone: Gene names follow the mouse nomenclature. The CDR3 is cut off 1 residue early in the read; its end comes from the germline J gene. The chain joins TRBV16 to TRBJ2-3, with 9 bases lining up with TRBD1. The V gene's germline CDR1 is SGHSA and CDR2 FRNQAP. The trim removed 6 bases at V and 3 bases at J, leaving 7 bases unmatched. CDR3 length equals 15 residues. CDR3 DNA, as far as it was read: TGTGCAAGCAGTCTACAGGGGGCGGGAGCAGAAACGCTGTAT. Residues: CASSLQGAGAETLY. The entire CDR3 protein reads CASSLQGAGAETLYF.

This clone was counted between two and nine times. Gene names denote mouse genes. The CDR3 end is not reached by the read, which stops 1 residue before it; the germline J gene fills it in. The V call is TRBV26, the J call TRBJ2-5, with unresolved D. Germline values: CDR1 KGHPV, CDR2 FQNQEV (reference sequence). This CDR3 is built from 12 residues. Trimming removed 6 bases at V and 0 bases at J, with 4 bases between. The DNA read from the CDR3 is TGTGCCAGCAGGATTAACCAAGACACCCAGTAC. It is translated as CASRINQDTQY. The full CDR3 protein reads CASRINQDTQYF.

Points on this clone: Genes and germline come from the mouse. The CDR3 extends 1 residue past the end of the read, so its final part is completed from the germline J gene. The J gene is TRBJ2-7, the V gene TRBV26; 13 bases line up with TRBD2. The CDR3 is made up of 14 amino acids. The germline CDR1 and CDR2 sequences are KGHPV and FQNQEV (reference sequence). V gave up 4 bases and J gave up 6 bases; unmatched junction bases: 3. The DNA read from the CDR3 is TGTGCCAGCAGTCGGACTGGGGGGGCGCCTGAACAGTAC. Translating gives CASSRTGGAPEQY. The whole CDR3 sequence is CASSRTGGAPEQYF.

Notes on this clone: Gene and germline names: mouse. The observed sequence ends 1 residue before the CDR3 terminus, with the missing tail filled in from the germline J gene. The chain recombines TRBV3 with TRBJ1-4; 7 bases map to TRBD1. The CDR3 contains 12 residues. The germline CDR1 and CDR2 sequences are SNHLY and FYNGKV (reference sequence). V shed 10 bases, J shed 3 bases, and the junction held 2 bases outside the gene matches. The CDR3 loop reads CATGQANERLFF. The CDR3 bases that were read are TGTGCCACTGGACAGGCCAACGAAAGATTATTT. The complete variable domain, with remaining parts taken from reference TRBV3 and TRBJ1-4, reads GPKVLQIPSHQIIDMGQMVTLNCDPVSNHLYFYWYKQILGQQMEFLVNFYNGKVMEKSKLFKDQFSVERPDGSYFTLKIQPTALEDSAVYFCATGQANERLFFGHGTKLSVL.

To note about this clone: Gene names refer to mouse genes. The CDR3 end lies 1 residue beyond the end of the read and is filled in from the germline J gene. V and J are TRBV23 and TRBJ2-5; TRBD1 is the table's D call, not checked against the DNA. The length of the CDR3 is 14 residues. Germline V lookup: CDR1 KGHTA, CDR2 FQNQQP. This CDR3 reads CSSSQGQNQDTQYF. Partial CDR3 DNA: TGCTCCAGCAGTCAAGGACAGAACCAAGACACCCAGTAC.

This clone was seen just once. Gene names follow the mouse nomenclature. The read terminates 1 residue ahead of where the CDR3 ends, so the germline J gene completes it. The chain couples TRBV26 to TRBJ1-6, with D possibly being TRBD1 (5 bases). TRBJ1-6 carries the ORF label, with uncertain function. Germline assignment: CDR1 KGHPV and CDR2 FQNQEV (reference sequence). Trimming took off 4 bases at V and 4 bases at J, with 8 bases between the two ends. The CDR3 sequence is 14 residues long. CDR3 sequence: CASSRTGYNSPLYF. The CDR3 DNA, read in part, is TGTGCCAGCAGTCGAACAGGTTATAATTCGCCCCTCTAC.

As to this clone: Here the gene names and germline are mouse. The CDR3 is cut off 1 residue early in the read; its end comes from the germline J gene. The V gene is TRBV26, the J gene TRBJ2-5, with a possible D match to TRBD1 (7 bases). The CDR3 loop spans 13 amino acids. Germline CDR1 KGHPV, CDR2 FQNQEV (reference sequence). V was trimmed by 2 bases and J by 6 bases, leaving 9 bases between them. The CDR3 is CASSLIGGDTQYF. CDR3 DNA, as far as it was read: TGTGCCAGCAGTCTGATAGGGGGCGACACCCAGTAC.

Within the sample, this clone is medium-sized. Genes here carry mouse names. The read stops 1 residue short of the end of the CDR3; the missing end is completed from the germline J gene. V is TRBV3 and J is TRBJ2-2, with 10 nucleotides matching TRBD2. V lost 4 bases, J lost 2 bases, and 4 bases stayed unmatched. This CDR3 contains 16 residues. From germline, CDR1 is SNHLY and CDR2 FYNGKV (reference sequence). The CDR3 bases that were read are TGTGCCAGCAGCTCGACTGGGGGGAGCAACACCGGGCAGCTCTAC. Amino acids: CASSSTGGSNTGQLY. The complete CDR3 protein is CASSSTGGSNTGQLYF.

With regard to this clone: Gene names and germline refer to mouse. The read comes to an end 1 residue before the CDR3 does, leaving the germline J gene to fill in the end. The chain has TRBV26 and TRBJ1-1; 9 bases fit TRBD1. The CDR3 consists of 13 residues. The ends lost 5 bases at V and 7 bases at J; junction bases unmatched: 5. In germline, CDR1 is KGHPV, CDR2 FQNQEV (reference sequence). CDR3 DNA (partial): TGTGCCAGCAGTTATCCGGGACAGGGAGAAGTCTTC. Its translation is CASSYPGQGEVF. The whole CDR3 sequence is CASSYPGQGEVFF.

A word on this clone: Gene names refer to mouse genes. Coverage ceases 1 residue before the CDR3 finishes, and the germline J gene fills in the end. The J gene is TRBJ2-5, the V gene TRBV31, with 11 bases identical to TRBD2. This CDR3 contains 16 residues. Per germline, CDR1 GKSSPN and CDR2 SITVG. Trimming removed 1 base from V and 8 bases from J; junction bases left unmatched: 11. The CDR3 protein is CAWSPSNWGGGGTQYF. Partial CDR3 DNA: TGTGCCTGGAGTCCCTCAAACTGGGGGGGCGGCGGCACCCAGTAC.

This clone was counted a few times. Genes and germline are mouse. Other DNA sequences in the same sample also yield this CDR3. The CDR3 here is CASSLLDSGNTLYF. Partial CDR3 DNA: TGTGCCAGCAGTCTGCTCGATTCTGGAAATACGCTCTAT. The chain combines TRBV26 with TRBJ1-3, with unresolved D. The read stops 1 residue short of the end of the CDR3; the missing end is completed from the germline J gene. The CDR3 runs 14 residues. V gave up 2 bases and J gave up 0 bases, with 5 bases separating them. Germline CDR1 KGHPV, CDR2 FQNQEV (reference sequence).

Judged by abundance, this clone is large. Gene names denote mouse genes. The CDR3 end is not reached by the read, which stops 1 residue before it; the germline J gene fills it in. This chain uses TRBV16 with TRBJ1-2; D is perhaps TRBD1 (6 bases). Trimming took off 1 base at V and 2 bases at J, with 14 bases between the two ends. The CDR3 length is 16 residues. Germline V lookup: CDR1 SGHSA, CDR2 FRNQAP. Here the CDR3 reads CASSLALRDINSDYTF. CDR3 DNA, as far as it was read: TGTGCAAGCAGCTTAGCCCTCCGGGACATCAACTCCGACTACACC.

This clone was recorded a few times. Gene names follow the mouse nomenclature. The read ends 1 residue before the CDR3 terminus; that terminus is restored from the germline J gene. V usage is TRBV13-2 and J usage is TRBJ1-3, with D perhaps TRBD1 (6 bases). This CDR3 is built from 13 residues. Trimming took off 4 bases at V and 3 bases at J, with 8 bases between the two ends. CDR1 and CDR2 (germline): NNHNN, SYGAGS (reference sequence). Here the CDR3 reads CASGSGDGNTLYF. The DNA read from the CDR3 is TGTGCCAGCGGTTCAGGGGATGGAAATACGCTCTAT.

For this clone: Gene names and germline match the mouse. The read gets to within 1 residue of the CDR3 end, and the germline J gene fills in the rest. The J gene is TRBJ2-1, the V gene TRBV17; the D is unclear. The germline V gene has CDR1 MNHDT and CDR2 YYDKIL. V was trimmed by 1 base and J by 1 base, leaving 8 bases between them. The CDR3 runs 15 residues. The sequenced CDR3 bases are TGTGCTAGCAGTAGAGTTACCGAAAACTATGCTGAGCAGTTC. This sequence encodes CASSRVTENYAEQF. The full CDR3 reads CASSRVTENYAEQFF.

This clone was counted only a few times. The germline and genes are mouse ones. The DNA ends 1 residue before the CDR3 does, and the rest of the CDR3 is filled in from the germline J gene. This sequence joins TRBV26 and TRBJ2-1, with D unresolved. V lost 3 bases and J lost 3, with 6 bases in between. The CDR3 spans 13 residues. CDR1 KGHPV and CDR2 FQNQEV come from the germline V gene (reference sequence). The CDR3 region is CASSLNGYAEQFF. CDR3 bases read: TGTGCCAGCAGTCTAAACGGCTATGCTGAGCAGTTC.

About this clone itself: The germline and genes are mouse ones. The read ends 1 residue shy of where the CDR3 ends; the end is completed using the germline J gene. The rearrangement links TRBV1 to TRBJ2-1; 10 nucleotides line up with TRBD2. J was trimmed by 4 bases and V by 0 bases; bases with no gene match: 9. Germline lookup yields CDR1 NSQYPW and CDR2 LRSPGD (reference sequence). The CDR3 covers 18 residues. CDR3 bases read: TGCACCTGCAGTGCAGATAGTTTCTGGGGGGGCGGGTATGCTGAGCAGTTC. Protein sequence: CTCSADSFWGGGYAEQF. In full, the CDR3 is CTCSADSFWGGGYAEQFF.

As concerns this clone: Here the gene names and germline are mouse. The DNA read from the CDR3 is TGTGCCAGCAGTCCAGGGGGAGAACAGTAC. This codes for CASSPGGEQY. Given in full, the CDR3 is CASSPGGEQYF. The chain links TRBV13-3 to TRBJ2-7; 7 bases are shared with TRBD1. The DNA ends 1 residue before the CDR3 does, and the rest of the CDR3 is filled in from the germline J gene. CDR3 size: 11 residues. Germline V gene lookup returns CDR1 NNHDY and CDR2 SYVADS. V trimming: 4 bases; J trimming: 7 bases; junction bases outside the gene matches: 2.

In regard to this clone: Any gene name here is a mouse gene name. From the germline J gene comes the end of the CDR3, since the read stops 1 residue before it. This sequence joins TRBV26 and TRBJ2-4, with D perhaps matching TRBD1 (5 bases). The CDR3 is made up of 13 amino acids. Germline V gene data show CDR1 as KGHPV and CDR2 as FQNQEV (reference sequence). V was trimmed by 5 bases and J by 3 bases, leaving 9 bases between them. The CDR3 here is CASSFREQNTLYF. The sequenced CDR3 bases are TGTGCCAGCAGTTTCAGGGAACAAAACACCTTGTAC.

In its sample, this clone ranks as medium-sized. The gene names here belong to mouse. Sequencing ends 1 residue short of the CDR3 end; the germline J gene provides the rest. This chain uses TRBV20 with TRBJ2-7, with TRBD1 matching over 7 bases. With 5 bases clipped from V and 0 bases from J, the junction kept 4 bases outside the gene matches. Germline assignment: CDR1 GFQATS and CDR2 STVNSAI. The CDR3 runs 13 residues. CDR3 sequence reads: CGAFRDSSYEQYF. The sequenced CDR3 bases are TGTGGTGCTTTCCGGGACAGCTCCTATGAACAGTAC.